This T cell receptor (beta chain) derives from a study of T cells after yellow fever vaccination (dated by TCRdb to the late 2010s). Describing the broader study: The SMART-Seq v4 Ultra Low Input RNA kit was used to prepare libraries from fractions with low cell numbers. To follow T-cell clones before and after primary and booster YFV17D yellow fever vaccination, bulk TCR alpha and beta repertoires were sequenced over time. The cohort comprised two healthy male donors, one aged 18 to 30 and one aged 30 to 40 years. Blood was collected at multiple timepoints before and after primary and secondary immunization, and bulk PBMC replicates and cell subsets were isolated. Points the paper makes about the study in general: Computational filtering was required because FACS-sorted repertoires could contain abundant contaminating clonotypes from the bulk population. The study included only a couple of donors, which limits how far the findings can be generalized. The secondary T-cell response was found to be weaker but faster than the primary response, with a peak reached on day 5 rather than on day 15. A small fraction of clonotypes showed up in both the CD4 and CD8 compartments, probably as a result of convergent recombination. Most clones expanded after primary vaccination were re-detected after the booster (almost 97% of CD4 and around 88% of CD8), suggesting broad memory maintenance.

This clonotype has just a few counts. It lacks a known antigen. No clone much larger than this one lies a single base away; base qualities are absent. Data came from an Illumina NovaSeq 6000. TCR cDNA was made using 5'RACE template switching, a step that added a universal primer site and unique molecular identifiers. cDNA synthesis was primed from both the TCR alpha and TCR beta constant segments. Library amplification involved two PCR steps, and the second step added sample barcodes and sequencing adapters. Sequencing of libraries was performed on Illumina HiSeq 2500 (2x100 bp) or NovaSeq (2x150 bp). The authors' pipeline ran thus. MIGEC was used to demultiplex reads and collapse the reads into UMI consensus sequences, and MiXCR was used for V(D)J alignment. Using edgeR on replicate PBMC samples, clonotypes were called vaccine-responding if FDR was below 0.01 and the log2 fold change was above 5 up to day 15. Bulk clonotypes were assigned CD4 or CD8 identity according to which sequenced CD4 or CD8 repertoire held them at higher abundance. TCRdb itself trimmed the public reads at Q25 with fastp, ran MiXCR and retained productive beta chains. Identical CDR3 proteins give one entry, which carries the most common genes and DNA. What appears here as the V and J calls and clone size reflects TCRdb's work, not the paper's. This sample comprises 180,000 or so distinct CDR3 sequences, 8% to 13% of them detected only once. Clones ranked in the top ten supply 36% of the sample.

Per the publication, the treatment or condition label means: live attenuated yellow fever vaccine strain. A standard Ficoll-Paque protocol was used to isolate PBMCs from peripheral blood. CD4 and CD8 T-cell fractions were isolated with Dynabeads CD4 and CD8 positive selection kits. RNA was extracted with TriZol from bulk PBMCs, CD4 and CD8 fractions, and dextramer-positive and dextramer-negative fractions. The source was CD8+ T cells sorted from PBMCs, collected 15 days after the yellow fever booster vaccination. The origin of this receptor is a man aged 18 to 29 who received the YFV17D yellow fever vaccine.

The CDR3 corresponds to CASSRGGIDPFYTEAFF. In nucleotide form, the sequence is TGTGCCAGCAGTCGGGGCGGGATCGACCCCTTCTACACTGAAGCTTTCTTT. In this chain, TRBV6-5 is recombined with TRBJ1-1; TRBD1 could be the D gene, as 5 bases match. CDR3 length: 17 amino acids, cysteine to phenylalanine. Kept here is only the CDR3 DNA, which spans 51 bases and is read in frame from base 1. A distance of 22 bases separates the germline ends of V and J, which lose 5 bases and 3 bases respectively. CDR1 is given as MNHEY and CDR2 as SVGAGI, both from the germline V gene.